This TCR beta chain is from a study of regulatory dendritic cells for organ transplantation (dated by TCRdb to about 2017). Study-wide context: Sorted naive and memory CD4+ and CD8+ T cells had their TCRbeta repertoires sequenced both before and after allostimulation with either regulatory or mature dendritic cells. The paper's findings and limits, for the study overall: Of the resting subsets, the one holding the most alloreactive TCR clonotypes was memory CD8+ T cells. Sequencing was done in only a couple of subjects, and the authors reported considerable heterogeneity between individuals in the alloreactive memory CD8+ T cell pool. In both subjects, allostimulation led to expansion of memory CD8+ clones, though the expansion induced by regulatory dendritic cells appeared to be more limited than that induced by mature dendritic cells. Highly diverse repertoires were observed in naive CD4+ and CD8+ T cells, whereas lower diversity was observed in memory cells, and the most oligoclonal repertoires were found in memory CD8+ cells.

The TCRbeta CDR3 regions were amplified in a multiplexed two-step PCR with Vbeta-specific forward primers and Jbeta-specific reverse primers. The TCRbeta libraries were sequenced on an Illumina instrument via the immunoSEQ service. The source study handled its data this way. IMGT annotation was used to assign V, D and J genes, and synthetic CDR3 analogues were used to correct the counts for multiplex PCR bias. In the immunoSEQ Analyzer, repertoire clonality was calculated as one minus the normalized Shannon entropy. Fisher's exact test with Benjamini-Hochberg false discovery rate control was used to define clonal expansion, with two-tailed P<0.01. Imported from immuneACCESS, the table was reduced by TCRdb to in-frame sequences with V and J called. These copies leave out some clones; in studies compared against another copy, an unresolved V gene accounts for under half, and the cause of the remainder is not known. That table is the source of V, J and clone size, and D and trimming were worked out from the DNA. Here the sample has fewer than 50,000 clones; around 90% occur a single time. Approximately 0.11% of the sample is taken by the ten largest.

The cysteine opens and the phenylalanine closes a CDR3 of 15 amino acids. Just CDR3 DNA is preserved here, 45 bases in frame from base 1. V is trimmed back by 5 bases and J by 1 base, and the junction contains 4 bases that no gene match accounts for. Per the germline V gene (reference sequence), MNHEY is the CDR1 and SMNVEV is the CDR2. FACS was used to sort naive T cells as CD45RA+ cells and memory T cells as CD45RO+ CD4+ or CD8+ cells. A couple of healthy control subjects provided the T cells used for TCR sequencing. Sorted T cell subsets that were not stimulated were used as baseline controls for the mixed lymphocyte reactions. The Qiagen DNeasy Blood & Tissue Kit was used for extraction of genomic DNA. Notes on this clone: Its binding antigen is unknown. Base qualities were left out, and no much larger clone turns up one base away.

The sequenced sample was naive CD8+ T cells from blood. The sample's cell subset or site label, decoded: CD45RA+ naive T cells. The clonotype was recovered from a human donor in good health. The rearrangement combines TRBV27 with TRBJ2-3, with 9 middle bases fitting TRBD1. The DNA sequence follows: TGTGCCAGCAGTAGATGGACAGGGGGCACAGATACGCAGTATTTT. This yields the protein CASSRWTGGTDTQYF.